Each of the 26 T cell receptor beta chains below was sequenced from the same sample in a study of blood T cell repertoires in COVID-19. Profiling relied on immunoSEQ multiplex PCR, and the TCRdb table lists in-frame clones only, not all of them. The sample has tens of thousands of clones; 65% to 85% are singletons. What was sequenced was peripheral blood. The source is a woman aged 55-70 years with acute or convalescent COVID-19.

The rearrangement links TRBV7-2 to TRBJ2-3; D call uncertain. The germline V and J ends were trimmed by 5 bases and 0 bases, with 15 bases remaining between them. Germline CDR1 reads SGHTA; CDR2 reads FQGNSA. The CDR3 loop spans 16 amino acids. CDR3 bases: TGTGCCAGCAGCCCCATGGGCCTTACTAGCACAGATACGCAGTATTTT. This codes for CASSPMGLTSTDTQYF.

In this sample, this clone turned up a few times. For the CDR3, the DNA is TGTGCCAGCAAGGGAGACAGGGGGTTGACAGATACGCAGTATTTT. Protein sequence: CASKGDRGLTDTQYF. The chain has TRBV2 and TRBJ2-3; 9 bases line up with TRBD1. The trim removed 7 bases at V and 3 bases at J, leaving 8 bases unmatched. The CDR3 consists of 15 residues. From germline, CDR1 is SNHLY and CDR2 FYNNEI.

The chain joins TRBV7-2 to TRBJ1-1; D unresolved. The germline CDR1 and CDR2 sequences are SGHTA and FQGNSA. CDR3 length: 14 residues. The ends were cut back, 1 base at V and 5 bases at J, with 11 bases in the middle. The CDR3 loop is CASSLDPTGTEAFF. CDR3 sequence (DNA): TGTGCCAGCAGCTTAGACCCGACGGGAACTGAAGCTTTCTTT. Drawing the rest from reference TRBV7-2 and TRBJ1-1, the complete variable domain is GAGVSQSPSNKVTEKGKDVELRCDPISGHTALYWYRQSLGQGLEFLIYFQGNSAPDKSGLPSDRFSAERTGGSVSTLTIQRTQQEDSAVYLCASSLDPTGTEAFFGQGTRLTVV.

V usage is TRBV6-2 or TRBV6-3 and J usage is TRBJ1-2; D possibly corresponds to TRBD1 (5 bases). Trimming took off 5 bases at V and 2 bases at J, with 15 bases between the two ends. Germline CDR1 and CDR2: MNHEY and SVGEGT. The CDR3 runs to 15 residues. The CDR3 DNA is TGTGCCAGCAGTCGGATTGACAGCCCCAACTATGGCTACACCTTC. Its protein product is CASSRIDSPNYGYTF.

The sample holds one count of this clone. The chain carries TRBV9 and TRBJ1-2, with D perhaps matching TRBD1 (5 bases). V was pared by 7 bases and J by 1 base, with 14 bases between. The V gene's germline CDR1 is SGDLS and CDR2 YYNGEE. This CDR3 is built from 14 residues. The CDR3 DNA sequence: TGTGCCAGCGAGAACGACGGGGGTAACTATGGCTACACCTTC. Protein sequence: CASENDGGNYGYTF.

The genes are TRBV7-9 and TRBJ2-7, with 7 nucleotides matching TRBD2. CDR3 length: 13 residues. CDR1 and CDR2 (germline): SEHNR, FQNEAQ (reference sequence). V lost 3 bases to trimming and J lost 6 bases; unmatched junction nucleotides: 5. The CDR3 coding sequence is TGTGCCAGCAGCTTGGGACGGGGGGTCGAGCAGTACGTC. Amino acid sequence: CASSLGRGVEQYV.

V gene TRBV10-3 combines with J gene TRBJ2-3; D may be TRBD1 (6 bases). Per the germline V gene, CDR1 is ENHRY and CDR2 is SYGVKD. This CDR3 is built from 16 residues. Trimming stripped 2 bases from V and 3 bases from J, with 15 bases between. The CDR3 reads CAISEGGRVGTDTQYF. CDR3 DNA: TGTGCCATCAGTGAGGGGGGCAGGGTGGGGACAGATACGCAGTATTTT.

This clone was observed a handful of times. V usage is TRBV5-4 and J usage is TRBJ1-1; 7 bases are a match to TRBD1. The CDR3 covers 16 residues. Per germline, CDR1 SGHNT and CDR2 YYREEE (reference sequence). Trimming cost V 4 bases and J 3 bases; bases outside gene matches: 12. CDR3 bases: TGTGCCAGCAGCCGGGCTCGACAGGGAATAGACACTGAAGCTTTCTTT. This gives the protein CASSRARQGIDTEAFF.

The chain uses TRBV2 and TRBJ1-1; 7 bases fit TRBD1. With 6 bases clipped from V and 5 bases from J, the junction kept 9 bases outside the gene matches. Germline loops: CDR1 SNHLY, CDR2 FYNNEI. This CDR3 is 14 amino acids long. The CDR3 here is CASRDETGPTEAFF. For the CDR3, the DNA is TGTGCCAGCAGGGATGAGACAGGGCCGACTGAAGCTTTCTTT.

The chain couples TRBV18 to TRBJ1-6; 7 bases fit TRBD1. Looked up from germline, CDR1 is KGHSH and CDR2 is LQKENI. The CDR3 has 15 amino acids. V was clipped by 6 bases and J by 9 bases; unmatched bases: 11. This CDR3 is CASSTGLVDGSPLHF. The CDR3 DNA follows: TGTGCCAGCTCGACAGGGTTGGTCGATGGTTCACCCCTCCACTTT.

In this sample, this clone turned up many times. The genes are TRBV2 and TRBJ2-6; the D is unclear. Germline CDR1 reads SNHLY; CDR2 reads FYNNEI. V lost 6 bases to trimming and J lost 1 base, with 10 bases between them. CDR3 size: 15 residues. CDR3 nucleotide sequence: TGTGCCAGCAGCCCACTGGAGTCTGGGGCCAACGTCCTGACTTTC. Translating gives CASSPLESGANVLTF.

The rearrangement links TRBV5-4 to TRBJ1-1; tentatively, D is TRBD1 (6 bases). CDR1 SGHNT and CDR2 YYREEE come from the germline V gene (reference sequence). The CDR3 spans 14 residues. Trimming shortened V by 0 bases and J by 7 bases, and 13 bases separated the two germline ends. Here the CDR3 reads CASSLEQGRGEAFF. The CDR3 DNA follows: TGTGCCAGCAGCTTGGAGCAGGGGAGGGGTGAAGCTTTCTTT.

This chain connects TRBV19 to TRBJ1-2; D might be TRBD1 (5 bases). The ends were cut back, 3 bases at V and 9 bases at J, with 11 bases in the middle. Germline values: CDR1 LNHDA, CDR2 SQIVND (reference sequence). CDR3 size: 12 residues. The CDR3, as DNA: TGTGCCAGTAGTATCTGGGGCGAGAGCTACACCTTC. Protein: CASSIWGESYTF. The full variable domain, rest sourced from reference TRBV19 and TRBJ1-2, is DGGITQSPKYLFRKEGQNVTLSCEQNLNHDAMYWYRQDPGQGLRLIYYSQIVNDFQKGDIAEGYSVSREKKESFPLTVTSAQKNPTAFYLCASSIWGESYTFGSGTRLTVV.

This clone was recorded once. The chain links TRBV5-1 to TRBJ1-1; 10 bases map to TRBD1. The trim removed 2 bases at V and 5 bases at J, leaving 9 bases unmatched. Germline V gene sequence: CDR1 SGHRS, CDR2 YFSETQ. This CDR3 has 16 residues. Here the CDR3 reads CASSLRTGGVNTEAFF. CDR3 in DNA: TGCGCCAGCAGCTTACGGACAGGGGGGGTAAATACTGAAGCTTTCTTT.

V gene TRBV6-2 or TRBV6-3 combines with J gene TRBJ2-7; weak D call: TRBD1 (6 bases). Per the germline V gene, CDR1 is MNHEY and CDR2 is SVGEGT. V was trimmed by 6 bases and J by 1 base, leaving 19 bases between them. CDR3 size: 16 residues. Written as DNA, the CDR3 is TGTGCCAGCAGCTCACCTCGACAGGCCACATCCTACGAGCAGTACTTC. Encoded protein: CASSSPRQATSYEQYF.

The rearrangement uses TRBV24-1 and TRBJ2-5; no clear D gene. Germline V gene sequence: CDR1 KGHDR, CDR2 SFDVKD. The ends were cut back, 4 bases at V and 5 bases at J, with 7 bases in the middle. The CDR3 sequence is 12 residues long. The CDR3 DNA reads TGTGCCACCAGTGACCCCCGGGAGACCCAGTACTTC. The encoded protein is CATSDPRETQYF.

The genes are TRBV7-2 and TRBJ2-5; TRBD2 is a possible D gene (5 bases). The germline CDR1 and CDR2 sequences are SGHTA and FQGNSA. CDR3 length: 13 amino acids. The germline V and J ends were trimmed by 5 bases and 2 bases, with 9 bases remaining between them. The DNA of the CDR3 is TGTGCCAGCAGCCGACTACAACAAGAGACCCAGTACTTC. Its protein product is CASSRLQQETQYF.

V and J are TRBV19 and TRBJ2-2, with D hard to call. Between the trimmed V and J ends, which lost 5 bases and 6 bases, there was a span of 10 bases. The length of the CDR3 is 13 residues. Germline assignment: CDR1 LNHDA and CDR2 SQIVND (reference sequence). The CDR3: CASSFTASGELFF. The DNA for the CDR3 is TGTGCCAGTAGTTTTACCGCGTCCGGGGAGCTGTTTTTT.

The CDR3 sequence: CASSARDSAPDTQYF. The CDR3 DNA reads as TGTGCCAGTAGTGCACGGGATTCGGCCCCAGATACGCAGTATTTT. J is TRBJ2-3 and V is TRBV19, with D maybe TRBD2 (5 bases). CDR1 is LNHDA, CDR2 SQIVND, per germline (reference sequence). V was cut by 5 bases and J by 4 bases, with 16 bases left in between. The CDR3 consists of 15 residues.

The chain employs TRBV9 and TRBJ1-6; D may be TRBD1 (5 bases). CDR3 length equals 17 residues. Trimming took 0 bases from V and 0 from J, leaving 10 bases between them. Germline CDR1 and CDR2: SGDLS and YYNGEE. The CDR3 region is CASSVASRGSYNSPLHF. In nucleotides, the CDR3 is TGTGCCAGCAGCGTAGCGAGTAGGGGCTCCTATAATTCACCCCTCCACTTT.

The chain couples TRBV24-1 to TRBJ2-6, with TRBD1 identical over 9 bases. The CDR3 spans 17 residues. Germline V lookup: CDR1 KGHDR, CDR2 SFDVKD. V shed 4 bases, J shed 4 bases, and the junction held 7 bases outside the gene matches. The CDR3 protein is CATSDRGTGNGANVLTF. The DNA for the CDR3 is TGTGCCACCAGTGACCGCGGGACAGGGAACGGGGCCAACGTCCTGACTTTC.

This clone has more than one count but fewer than ten. The V and J genes are TRBV4-2 and TRBJ1-5; the D is unclear. Germline V gene lookup returns CDR1 LGHNA and CDR2 YNFKEQ. Trimming removed 0 bases from V and 0 bases from J, with 6 bases in between. The CDR3 consists of 15 residues. DNA for the CDR3: TGTGCCAGCAGCCAAGATCCCAGTAGCAATCAGCCCCAGCATTTT. This sequence encodes CASSQDPSSNQPQHF.

The rearrangement uses TRBV6-5 and TRBJ1-5, with a tentative D call TRBD1 (5 bases). Trimming took off 6 bases at V and 1 base at J, with 10 bases between the two ends. In germline, CDR1 is MNHEY, CDR2 SVGAGI. There are 14 residues in the CDR3. The CDR3 spells CASRLQGSNQPQHF. For the CDR3, the DNA is TGTGCCAGCAGGCTCCAGGGCAGCAATCAGCCCCAGCATTTT.

The chain links TRBV10-3 to TRBJ1-6; maybe TRBD1 (5 bases). Germline V CDR1 and CDR2: ENHRY, SYGVKD. The CDR3 loop spans 14 amino acids. The V and J ends lost 3 bases and 4 bases respectively, with 7 bases between them. DNA for the CDR3: TGTGCCATCAGTGAATACAGGTATAATTCACCCCTCCACTTT. It codes for CAISEYRYNSPLHF.

This clone was seen once. The chain carries TRBV5-6 and TRBJ2-1; 7 positions match TRBD1. The ends lost 4 bases at V and 4 bases at J; junction bases unmatched: 5. This CDR3 has 14 residues. Germline assignment: CDR1 SGHDT and CDR2 YYEEEE. CDR3 residues: CASSPRDRYNEQFF. The CDR3 DNA reads as TGTGCCAGCAGCCCCCGGGACAGATACAATGAGCAGTTCTTC.

V and J are TRBV28 and TRBJ2-5; 12 bases line up with TRBD2. The CDR3 totals 16 residues. The V and J ends lost 5 bases and 9 bases, in that order; junction bases with no gene match: 13. The germline V gene encodes CDR1 MDHEN and CDR2 SYDVKM. The DNA for the CDR3 is TGTGCCAGCAGTGCCTCACTAGCGGGGGGCCCCGAGCCCCAGTACTTC. Amino acid sequence: CASSASLAGGPEPQYF.